This TCR beta chain was obtained from a study of blood T cell repertoires in COVID-19. At the level of the study: Collection of acute and convalescent COVID-19 samples took place in the United States, Italy and Spain. Sources were T cells, B-cell-depleted T cells, or PBMCs; the material itself was cDNA or gDNA.

Per the original data handling: Reference gene primers were amplified, and this amplification served to estimate nucleated cell counts. The assay was immunoSEQ multiplex PCR, and TCRdb's table has in-frame clones only and misses some. Clonal size and the V and J genes are those of that table, whereas D and trimming came from the DNA. The repertoire holds approximately 270,000 clones, with roughly 88% as singletons. CDR3 size: 15 residues. Germline loops: CDR1 SGDLS, CDR2 YYNGEE. V lost 0 bases, J lost 6 bases, and 6 bases stayed unmatched. Enrolment of Seattle patients took place during active infection, and they were followed longitudinally.

This TCR was sampled from a human donor with COVID-19, enrolled during active disease. The donor label of this sample is uncertain. The chain uses TRBV9 and TRBJ2-1; TRBD2 matches at 7 bases. The specimen sequenced was peripheral blood. CDR3 bases: TGTGCCAGCAGCGTAGATGGGAGGGGCTCCAATGAGCAGTTCTTC. Its protein product is CASSVDGRGSNEQFF. Full variable domain (outside the CDR3, taken from reference TRBV9 and TRBJ2-1): DSGVTQTPKHLITATGQRVTLRCSPRSGDLSVYWYQQSLDQGLQFLIQYYNGEERAKGNILERFSAQQFPDLHSELNLSSLELGDSALYFCASSVDGRGSNEQFFGPGTRLTVL.